These T cell receptor beta chains were read from a single sample in a study of cytomegalovirus exposure and HLA in healthy donors. Sequencing was performed with immunoSEQ multiplex PCR; in TCRdb, only in-frame clones are kept and a portion is missing. The sample comprises hundreds of thousands of clones, around 87% of which are singletons, and about 1.2% rests with the top ten. Sequenced material: PBMCs. These receptors originate from a woman in her twenties or thirties in good health and CMV-seropositive. Each CDR3 is given with its conserved first and last residue. Each record gives: clone size, D gene, J gene, CDR3 length, V gene, CDR3 DNA, CDR3 protein. D genes are given only for firm matches. Clone size, where shown, is once, few, many, or a class for clones that have expanded.

clone size: NA
D gene: NA
J gene: TRBJ2-5
CDR3 length: 13
V gene: TRBV5-1
CDR3 DNA: TGCGCCAGCAGCGTCTCCCCCCAAGAGACCCAGTACTTC
CDR3 protein: CASSVSPQETQYF

clone size: NA
D gene: NA
J gene: TRBJ1-2
CDR3 length: 13
V gene: TRBV6-1
CDR3 DNA: TGTGCCAGCAGATTACAGGGAACGGGTGGCTACACCTTC
CDR3 protein: CASRLQGTGGYTF

clone size: NA
D gene: TRBD1
J gene: TRBJ1-1
CDR3 length: 13
V gene: TRBV10-3
CDR3 DNA: TGTGCCGGCCGACAGGGGGCATTGACGGAAGCTTTCTTT
CDR3 protein: CAGRQGALTEAFF

clone size: NA
D gene: NA
J gene: TRBJ2-7
CDR3 length: 13
V gene: TRBV10-2
CDR3 DNA: TGCGCCAGCAGTGAGGGCGGGGTCTACGAGCAGTACTTC
CDR3 protein: CASSEGGVYEQYF

clone size: NA
D gene: TRBD2
J gene: TRBJ2-1
CDR3 length: 15
V gene: TRBV7-9
CDR3 DNA: TGTGCCAGCAGCTTCCTAGCGGGAGGACTTGTAGAGCAGTTCTTC
CDR3 protein: CASSFLAGGLVEQFF

clone size: NA
D gene: NA
J gene: TRBJ1-1
CDR3 length: 14
V gene: TRBV18
CDR3 DNA: TGTGCCAGCTCACCACCTACCAGGATCACTGAAGCTTTCTTT
CDR3 protein: CASSPPTRITEAFF

clone size: NA
D gene: TRBD1
J gene: TRBJ1-2
CDR3 length: 14
V gene: TRBV6-4
CDR3 DNA: TGTGCCAGCAGTGTAACAGGGGGCGACTATGGCTACACCTTC
CDR3 protein: CASSVTGGDYGYTF

clone size: NA
D gene: NA
J gene: TRBJ1-1
CDR3 length: 14
V gene: TRBV6-5
CDR3 DNA: TGTGCCAGCTCACAAACAGGGCTGAACACTGAAGCTTTCTTT
CDR3 protein: CASSQTGLNTEAFF

clone size: many
D gene: NA
J gene: TRBJ1-2
CDR3 length: 13
V gene: TRBV5-6
CDR3 DNA: TGTGCCAGCAGCTTGGCCAAGAGCTATGGCTACACCTTC
CDR3 protein: CASSLAKSYGYTF

clone size: NA
D gene: TRBD2
J gene: TRBJ2-3
CDR3 length: 19
V gene: TRBV5-1
CDR3 DNA: TGCGCCAGCAGCTCCCCACTATATAGCGGGAGGGCCAGCACAGATACGCAGTATTTT
CDR3 protein: CASSSPLYSGRASTDTQYF

clone size: NA
D gene: TRBD2
J gene: TRBJ2-7
CDR3 length: 14
V gene: TRBV27
CDR3 DNA: TGTGCCAGCAGTTTAGCTAGCGGGACCTACGAGCAGTACTTC
CDR3 protein: CASSLASGTYEQYF

clone size: NA
D gene: TRBD1
J gene: TRBJ1-1
CDR3 length: 13
V gene: TRBV6-5
CDR3 DNA: TGTGCCAGCAGCGCCGGGACAGGGGTTGTTGGTTTCTTT
CDR3 protein: CASSAGTGVVGFF

clone size: NA
D gene: TRBD2
J gene: TRBJ2-1
CDR3 length: 14
V gene: TRBV11-3
CDR3 DNA: TGTGCCAGCAGCTCTAGCGGGAGTTTCAGTGAGCAGTTCTTC
CDR3 protein: CASSSSGSFSEQFF

clone size: NA
D gene: TRBD2
J gene: TRBJ2-1
CDR3 length: 15
V gene: TRBV5-6
CDR3 DNA: TGTGCCAGCAGCTTGTCTGGTCTAGCGGGAGATGAGCAGTTCTTC
CDR3 protein: CASSLSGLAGDEQFF

clone size: NA
D gene: NA
J gene: TRBJ2-4
CDR3 length: 16
V gene: TRBV4-2
CDR3 DNA: TGTGCCAGCAGCCAAGGCGTTCCCTTAGCCAAAAACATTCAGTACTTC
CDR3 protein: CASSQGVPLAKNIQYF

clone size: once
D gene: NA
J gene: TRBJ1-1
CDR3 length: 16
V gene: TRBV9
CDR3 DNA: TGTGCCAGCAGCCCTAGGTCGCAGGGAATGAACACTGAAGCTTTCTTT
CDR3 protein: CASSPRSQGMNTEAFF

clone size: NA
D gene: TRBD1
J gene: TRBJ1-4
CDR3 length: 18
V gene: TRBV4-1
CDR3 DNA: TGCGCCAGCAGCCAAGCCCTGGGACAGGGTTCGATCTTCGAAAAACTGTTTTTT
CDR3 protein: CASSQALGQGSIFEKLFF

clone size: NA
D gene: TRBD1
J gene: TRBJ1-1
CDR3 length: 17
V gene: TRBV4-1
CDR3 DNA: TGCGCCAGCAGCCAAGTATGGGGACAGGGAAGCCACACTGAAGCTTTCTTT
CDR3 protein: CASSQVWGQGSHTEAFF

clone size: NA
D gene: TRBD1
J gene: TRBJ1-3
CDR3 length: 11
V gene: TRBV20-1
CDR3 DNA: TGCAGTGCCGCCAGGGGGAACACCATATATTTT
CDR3 protein: CSAARGNTIYF

clone size: NA
D gene: TRBD1
J gene: TRBJ2-7
CDR3 length: 14
V gene: TRBV5-1
CDR3 DNA: TGCGCCAGCAGCATGGACAGGGTTGGAGACGAGCAGTACTTC
CDR3 protein: CASSMDRVGDEQYF

clone size: NA
D gene: NA
J gene: TRBJ1-2
CDR3 length: 12
V gene: TRBV30
CDR3 DNA: TGTGCCTGGGTGGACAGTCCCGGTGGCTACACCTTC
CDR3 protein: CAWVDSPGGYTF

clone size: NA
D gene: TRBD1
J gene: TRBJ2-1
CDR3 length: 14
V gene: TRBV28
CDR3 DNA: TGTGCCAGTCGACCCACAGGGGGATACAATGAGCAGTTCTTC
CDR3 protein: CASRPTGGYNEQFF

clone size: NA
D gene: TRBD2
J gene: TRBJ2-1
CDR3 length: 16
V gene: TRBV7-6
CDR3 DNA: TGTGCCAGCAGCTTAGTTGGACTAGCGGACAACAATGAGCAGTTCTTC
CDR3 protein: CASSLVGLADNNEQFF

clone size: NA
D gene: NA
J gene: TRBJ1-1
CDR3 length: 14
V gene: TRBV7-9
CDR3 DNA: TGTGCCAGCAGCCCGCCCGGCCGGGGCACTGAAGCTTTCTTT
CDR3 protein: CASSPPGRGTEAFF

clone size: NA
D gene: TRBD1
J gene: TRBJ1-2
CDR3 length: 14
V gene: TRBV28
CDR3 DNA: TGTGCCAGCAGCACGATTAACAGGGGGAATGGCTACACCTTC
CDR3 protein: CASSTINRGNGYTF

clone size: NA
D gene: NA
J gene: TRBJ1-1
CDR3 length: 15
V gene: TRBV27
CDR3 DNA: TGTGCCAGCAGTTTATCGGCCCTCGGGGGCACTGAAGCTTTCTTT
CDR3 protein: CASSLSALGGTEAFF

clone size: NA
D gene: NA
J gene: TRBJ2-7
CDR3 length: 12
V gene: TRBV13
CDR3 DNA: TGTGCCAGCAGCCCCTGGCTTGAAGAGCAGTACTTC
CDR3 protein: CASSPWLEEQYF

clone size: NA
D gene: TRBD1
J gene: TRBJ2-2
CDR3 length: 15
V gene: TRBV10-3
CDR3 DNA: TGTGCCATCACCGAAGGACAGGGGGACACCGGGGAGCTGTTTTTT
CDR3 protein: CAITEGQGDTGELFF

clone size: NA
D gene: TRBD2
J gene: TRBJ2-3
CDR3 length: 16
V gene: TRBV27
CDR3 DNA: TGTGCCAGCAGCTACCATAGCGGGAGAGGTACAGATACGCAGTATTTT
CDR3 protein: CASSYHSGRGTDTQYF

clone size: NA
D gene: TRBD1
J gene: TRBJ2-7
CDR3 length: 16
V gene: TRBV5-1
CDR3 DNA: TGCGCCAGCAGCTTGGCGGCAGGGACAGCCGTAAGCGAGCAGTACTTC
CDR3 protein: CASSLAAGTAVSEQYF

clone size: NA
D gene: TRBD1
J gene: TRBJ2-3
CDR3 length: 14
V gene: TRBV5-8
CDR3 DNA: TGTGCCAGCAAAACGGGACAGGGACCAGATACGCAGTATTTT
CDR3 protein: CASKTGQGPDTQYF

clone size: NA
D gene: TRBD2
J gene: TRBJ2-1
CDR3 length: 19
V gene: TRBV14
CDR3 DNA: TGTGCCAGCAGCCAAGATCTTATGGGACTACCCCCAAACTACAATGAGCAGTTCTTC
CDR3 protein: CASSQDLMGLPPNYNEQFF

clone size: NA
D gene: TRBD2
J gene: TRBJ2-5
CDR3 length: 14
V gene: TRBV19
CDR3 DNA: TGTGCCAGTAGTATGGGCGCGGGAGTGGAGACCCAGTACTTC
CDR3 protein: CASSMGAGVETQYF

clone size: NA
D gene: TRBD2
J gene: TRBJ2-7
CDR3 length: 15
V gene: TRBV4-1
CDR3 DNA: TGCGCCAGCAGCCAAGTAGCGGGGGGTTCCTACGAGCAGTACTTC
CDR3 protein: CASSQVAGGSYEQYF

clone size: NA
D gene: NA
J gene: TRBJ1-5
CDR3 length: 15
V gene: TRBV5-1
CDR3 DNA: TGCGCCAGCAGCTTGTACGGGGAGAGCAATCAGCCCCAGCATTTT
CDR3 protein: CASSLYGESNQPQHF